This entry is about one T cell receptor (beta chain). The entry originates in a study of Ad26.COV2.S vaccination and SARS-CoV-2 variants. Here immunoSEQ multiplex PCR was the method, and the copy in TCRdb shows in-frame clones only, minus some. The data hold fewer than 800,000 clones, with around 92% observed a single time. Treatment defined: approximately 18 received Ad26.COV2.S at low or high dose, single or two shots; about 5 received placebo; per-sample allocation not given. Sampling happened 63 days after the first vaccine or placebo injection. Germline lookup yields CDR1 SNHLY and CDR2 FYNNEI. The CDR3 spans 14 residues. Trimming removed 3 bases at V and 5 bases at J, with 14 bases between.

The sample consisted of peripheral blood, taken in a trial of Ad26.COV2.S vaccine versus placebo. This receptor was obtained from a person between 18 and 59 years old who received the Ad26.COV2.S COVID-19 vaccine or a placebo. The chain joins TRBV2 to TRBJ2-7, with D possibly TRBD2 on 6 matching bases. CDR3 protein: CASSEGRGRDEQYF. DNA of the CDR3: TGTGCCAGCAGTGAGGGGCGGGGTAGAGACGAGCAGTACTTC.